The rows below give T cell receptor beta chains drawn from one sample of a study of cytomegalovirus exposure and HLA in healthy donors. Profiling relied on immunoSEQ multiplex PCR, and the TCRdb table lists in-frame clones only, not all of them. The table lists about 59,000 clones, more than 70% of them singletons. Material: PBMCs. The receptors shown here come from a man between 25 and 39 years old in good health and CMV-seropositive. Both conserved end residues are part of each CDR3. A D gene is named only where the DNA matches it firmly. Part of the rows lack a size; the others show once, few, many or a class for expanded clones.

d_call j_call v_call clone_size cdr3_nt cdr3_aa
- TRBJ2-4 TRBV4-1 once TGCGCCAGCAGCCAAGTCACGGTCAAAAACATTCAGTACTTC CASSQVTVKNIQYF
TRBD1 TRBJ1-3 TRBV4-1 few TGCGCCAGCAGCCAAGATTTGAACCTCAGGGGGTCTGGAAACACCATATATTTT CASSQDLNLRGSGNTIYF
- TRBJ1-5 TRBV9 - TGTGCCAGCAGCGCCCAGGGTCACGGCAATCAGCCCCAGCATTTT CASSAQGHGNQPQHF
TRBD1 TRBJ1-6 TRBV7-9 - TGTGCCAGCAGCTTAGAGGTGACAGGGTCTTTAAATTCACCCCTCCACTTT CASSLEVTGSLNSPLHF
- TRBJ2-3 TRBV6-4 once TGTGCCAGCAGTAGAGGAGGCGGAGATACAGATACGCAGTATTTT CASSRGGGDTDTQYF
TRBD1 TRBJ1-5 TRBV6-6 - TGTGCCAGCAGTTACTCGACAGGGCGAAGCAATCAGCCCCAGCATTTT CASSYSTGRSNQPQHF
TRBD1 TRBJ2-1 TRBV5-6 - TGTGCCAGCAGCCTAGGGACAGGGGGCGTCCCCTACAATGAGCAGTTCTTC CASSLGTGGVPYNEQFF
TRBD1 TRBJ1-6 TRBV15 - TGTGCCACCAGCAGGTCCGGGACAGGGCCCAATTCACCCCTCCACTTT CATSRSGTGPNSPLHF
- TRBJ1-4 TRBV28 - TGTGCCAGCAGCAGGGCACTGGAGAAACTGTTTTTT CASSRALEKLFF
TRBD1 TRBJ1-1 TRBV14 - TGTGCCAGCAGCCAAGTCGCCTCACAGGGGGCACTAAACCAGTTT CASSQVASQGALNQF
- TRBJ2-2 TRBV6-1 - TGTGCCAGCAGGGACATCAACACCGGGGAGCTGTTTTTT CASRDINTGELFF
TRBD2 TRBJ2-2 TRBV9 - TGTGCCAGCAGCGTAGCTTCGGGGGGGTTGACCGGGGAGCTGTTTTTT CASSVASGGLTGELFF
- TRBJ2-7 TRBV9 - TGTGCCAGCAGCGGGGAGGGGGGGGCGTCTTACGAGCAGTACTTC CASSGEGGASYEQYF
- TRBJ1-1 TRBV7-3 - TGTGCCAGCAGTCCCACAGGTTTGAACACTGAAGCTTTCTTT CASSPTGLNTEAFF
TRBD2 TRBJ2-5 TRBV4-1 once TGCGCCAGCAGCCAAGCCCCGCGGGGGGAAGAGACCCAGTACTTC CASSQAPRGEETQYF
TRBD1 TRBJ1-2 TRBV7-2 - TGTGCCAGCAGCCCTGGACAGGGGGCGGGCTATGGCTACACCTTC CASSPGQGAGYGYTF
- TRBJ1-2 TRBV7-2 once TGTGCCAGCAGCTCCCGCAACGAGGGGGGGGGTGGCTACACCTTC CASSSRNEGGGGYTF